The next 4 T cell receptor beta chains were all read from a single sample in a study of technical replicates of blood from a handful of donors. Profiling relied on immunoSEQ multiplex PCR, and the TCRdb table lists in-frame clones only, not all of them. There are approximately 75,000 clones in the sample; approximately 94% occur only once, and around 0.39% lies in the top ten. The material sequenced was T cells isolated from PBMCs. Receptors were obtained from a human donor in good health.

The V call is TRBV6-1, the J call TRBJ1-5, with D hard to call. The V gene's germline CDR1 is MNHNS and CDR2 SASEGT. This CDR3 comprises 14 residues. The germline V and J ends were trimmed by 1 base and 5 bases, with 9 bases remaining between them. CDR3 loop: CASSEVWGDQPQHF. For the CDR3, the DNA is TGTGCCAGCAGTGAAGTATGGGGAGATCAGCCCCAGCATTTT.

The rearrangement uses TRBV5-8 and TRBJ2-6, with a weak D call TRBD2 (6 bases). Trimming pared 1 base from V and 0 bases from J, leaving 11 bases between. CDR1 SGHTS and CDR2 YDEGEE come from the germline V gene. The CDR3 is made up of 17 amino acids. This CDR3 is CASSLSGQISGANVLTF. The CDR3 DNA reads TGTGCCAGCAGCTTGAGCGGGCAGATCTCTGGGGCCAACGTCCTGACTTTC. Full variable domain (outside the CDR3, taken from reference TRBV5-8 and TRBJ2-6): EAGVTQSPTHLIKTRGQQATLRCSPISGHTSVYWYQQALGLGLQFLLWYDEGEERNRGNFPPRFSGRQFPNYSSELNVNALELEDSALYLCASSLSGQISGANVLTFGAGSRLTVL.

The chain carries TRBV15 and TRBJ2-1, with TRBD2 matching over 9 bases. V was pared by 4 bases and J by 2 bases, with 12 bases of the junction left unmatched. CDR3 length: 18 amino acids. The germline V gene has CDR1 LNHNV and CDR2 YYDKDF (reference sequence). The CDR3 DNA reads TGTGCCACCAGCATAGACGTAATAGCGGGAGAGGCCTACAATGAGCAGTTCTTC. Residues: CATSIDVIAGEAYNEQFF. Based on the CDR3 plus reference TRBV15 and TRBJ2-1, the full variable domain is DAMVIQNPRYQVTQFGKPVTLSCSQTLNHNVMYWYQQKSSQAPKLLFHYYDKDFNNEADTPDNFQSRRPNTSFCFLDIRSPGLGDTAMYLCATSIDVIAGEAYNEQFFGPGTRLTVL.

This clone was seen once. The J gene is TRBJ2-2, the V gene TRBV6-6; 9 nucleotides agree with TRBD1. Germline loops: CDR1 MNHNY, CDR2 SVGAGI (reference sequence). This CDR3 comprises 16 residues. J was trimmed by 6 bases and V by 0 bases; bases with no gene match: 5. The CDR3 spells CASSYSKGTGSGELFF. For the CDR3, the DNA is TGTGCCAGCAGTTACTCGAAGGGGACAGGGTCCGGGGAGCTGTTTTTT.